The 21 T cell receptor beta chains below come from one sample, sequenced in a study of Tregs in tolerant kidney transplant recipients. The antigens for these receptors are not known. Here immunoSEQ multiplex PCR was the method, and the copy in TCRdb shows in-frame clones only, minus some. This sample has tens of thousands of clones, with roughly 95% found just once. Sequencing used Tregs from blood cultured with allogeneic cells. The source of these receptors is a human donor in good health.

V and J are TRBV23-1 and TRBJ2-5, with D uncertain. TRBV23-1 is assigned to the ORF class and has an uncertain function. CDR3 length equals 14 residues. Trimming left V 0 bases short and J 2 bases short, with 7 bases between. CDR3: CASSQSRGQETQYF. The DNA for the CDR3 is TGCGCCAGCAGTCAATCCAGAGGACAAGAGACCCAGTACTTC.

DNA of the CDR3: TGTGCTAGTGGCCAGGACAGGGGGTTCACTGAAGCTTTCTTT. Translated, it gives CASGQDRGFTEAFF. V is TRBV12-5 and J is TRBJ1-1; 10 nucleotides match TRBD1. CDR3 size: 14 residues. Trimming cost V 6 bases and J 4 bases; bases outside gene matches: 5. Germline-derived CDR1 and CDR2 are LGHNT and FRNRAP.

The chain links TRBV5-1 to TRBJ2-3, with D perhaps matching TRBD2 (6 bases). The germline V and J ends were trimmed by 1 base and 1 base, with 7 bases remaining between them. Germline CDR1 is SGHRS and CDR2 is YFSETQ. The CDR3 is 14 residues long. The DNA of the CDR3 is TGCGCCAGCAGCTTGTGGAGGGGCACAGATACGCAGTATTTT. It is translated as CASSLWRGTDTQYF.

The gene calls are TRBV4-2 and TRBJ2-3; 10 nucleotides match TRBD2. The germline V gene has CDR1 LGHNA and CDR2 YNFKEQ. With V trimmed by 5 bases and J by 6 bases, 11 bases remained unmatched. The length of the CDR3 is 16 residues. CDR3: CASSSRGAGGPDTQYF. Written as DNA, the CDR3 is TGTGCCAGCAGCTCTCGGGGAGCGGGAGGGCCGGATACGCAGTATTTT.

The V and J genes are TRBV11-2 and TRBJ2-4; TRBD2 matches 7 bases. The V segment lost 5 bases and the J segment 9 bases; nucleotides outside the gene matches: 10. Germline V gene lookup returns CDR1 SGHAT and CDR2 FQNNGV. The CDR3 contains 14 residues. The DNA for the CDR3 is TGTGCCAGCAGCAAAAGCTCGGGGGGAAGCATTCAGTACTTC. Its protein is CASSKSSGGSIQYF.

This chain joins TRBV27 and TRBJ2-1; D might be TRBD1 (6 bases). This CDR3 has 16 amino acids. V lost 6 bases and J 0 bases, leaving 15 bases between the germline ends. Germline V gene data show CDR1 as MNHEY and CDR2 as SMNVEV (reference sequence). CDR3 sequence reads: CASRSYRVISYNEQFF. As DNA, the CDR3 is TGTGCCAGCAGATCTTACAGGGTTATCTCCTACAATGAGCAGTTCTTC.

The J gene is TRBJ2-2, the V gene TRBV5-1; 12 nucleotides agree with TRBD1. The CDR3 spans 15 residues. Trimming removed 4 bases from V and 6 bases from J; junction bases left unmatched: 4. Germline CDR1 is SGHRS and CDR2 is YFSETQ. CDR3 amino acids: CASSTGTGGPGELFF. In DNA form, the CDR3 reads TGCGCCAGCAGCACCGGGACAGGGGGCCCCGGGGAGCTGTTTTTT.

This sequence joins TRBV7-2 and TRBJ2-5; D is uncertain. V gave up 3 bases and J gave up 7 bases, with 9 bases separating them. CDR1 SGHTA and CDR2 FQGNSA come from the germline V gene. The CDR3 consists of 12 residues. The CDR3 region is CASSFRKGTQYF. CDR3 DNA sequence: TGTGCCAGCAGCTTTCGCAAGGGGACCCAGTACTTC.

This clone appeared a few times. The gene calls are TRBV5-1 and TRBJ2-1; no definite D call. CDR1 is SGHRS and CDR2 is YFSETQ in the germline V gene. The CDR3 consists of 15 residues. The V and J ends lost 0 bases and 3 bases respectively, with 10 bases between them. DNA for the CDR3: TGCGCCAGCAGCTTGGGCCTGGCCCACTACAATGAGCAGTTCTTC. It yields the protein CASSLGLAHYNEQFF.

This sequence joins TRBV11-2 and TRBJ1-2; D possibly corresponds to TRBD1 (5 bases). CDR1 and CDR2 from the germline V gene are SGHAT and FQNNGV. The CDR3 contains 12 residues. V was trimmed by 5 bases and J by 7 bases, leaving 11 bases between them. The CDR3 coding sequence is TGTGCCAGCAGCCCTGGGACGACTGGCTACACCTTC. It yields the protein CASSPGTTGYTF.

The gene calls are TRBV5-1 and TRBJ2-2; a weak D match, TRBD1 (5 bases). The ends were cut back, 1 base at V and 2 bases at J, with 12 bases in the middle. The CDR3 has 16 residues. CDR1 is SGHRS, CDR2 YFSETQ, per germline. The DNA for the CDR3 is TGCGCCAGCAGCTTGAAGGCAGGGCCAAACACCGGGGAGCTGTTTTTT. Protein: CASSLKAGPNTGELFF.

The chain has TRBV15 and TRBJ1-2, with 10 positions matching TRBD1. The V gene end was trimmed by 3 bases and the J gene end by 4 bases; junction bases not matched to a gene: 2. Germline-derived CDR1 and CDR2 are LNHNV and YYDKDF (reference sequence). CDR3 length equals 14 residues. In DNA form, the CDR3 reads TGTGCCACCAGCAGGACAGGGGGCAGCTATGGCTACACCTTC. It yields the protein CATSRTGGSYGYTF.

This clone was seen only once. V gene TRBV7-9 combines with J gene TRBJ2-1, with 11 bases lining up with TRBD2. There are 18 residues in the CDR3. Germline V gene data show CDR1 as SEHNR and CDR2 as FQNEAQ (reference sequence). V lost 6 bases, J lost 0 bases, and 10 bases stayed unmatched. The CDR3 bases are TGTGCCAGCAGACTACTAGCGGGGGCCCACAGCTCCTACAATGAGCAGTTCTTC. Translation: CASRLLAGAHSSYNEQFF.

The rearrangement joins TRBV29-1 to TRBJ2-1; 11 positions match TRBD1. After removal of 7 bases from V and 2 bases from J, the junction contained 4 bases not matched to a gene. CDR3 length equals 14 residues. The V gene's germline CDR1 is SQVTM and CDR2 ANQGSEA. As DNA, the CDR3 is TGCAGCGCATTGGACAGGGGGCCCTACAATGAGCAGTTCTTC. Protein product: CSALDRGPYNEQFF.

The chain combines TRBV27 with TRBJ1-1; D is possibly TRBD1 (6 bases). Trimming stripped 5 bases from V and 3 bases from J, with 10 bases between. CDR1 is MNHEY and CDR2 is SMNVEV in the germline V gene (reference sequence). The CDR3 loop spans 13 amino acids. As DNA, the CDR3 is TGTGCCAGCAGTAACGGGGGCTACACTGAAGCTTTCTTT. It encodes CASSNGGYTEAFF.

Here the CDR3 reads CASSQDLVDSPLHF. CDR3 DNA sequence: TGCGCCAGCAGCCAAGATTTGGTCGATTCACCCCTCCACTTT. This chain connects TRBV4-1 to TRBJ1-6; no definite D call. CDR3 size: 14 residues. V lost 0 bases to trimming and J lost 8 bases, with 8 bases between them. The germline gives CDR1 MGHRA, CDR2 YSYEKL.

The chain is built from TRBV19 and TRBJ2-7, with TRBD2 matching over 11 bases. V lost 7 bases and J lost 3; bases outside the gene matches: 11. This CDR3 contains 16 residues. The germline CDR1 and CDR2 sequences are LNHDA and SQIVND (reference sequence). The CDR3, as DNA: TGTGCCAGTACCAAAACTAGCGGGGGACCGAACTACGAGCAGTACTTC. Protein product: CASTKTSGGPNYEQYF.

J is TRBJ1-1 and V is TRBV23-1; D might be TRBD1 (6 bases). TRBV23-1 is treated as an ORF (open reading frame) with a function not yet certain. The germline V and J ends were trimmed by 8 bases and 0 bases, with 16 bases remaining between them. The CDR3 runs 15 residues. The CDR3 DNA follows: TGCGCCAGCGCCCGGACAGAGATCATGAACACTGAAGCTTTCTTT. Its translation is CASARTEIMNTEAFF.

The V gene is TRBV19, the J gene TRBJ2-3; 11 positions agree with TRBD2. V shed 0 bases and J 6 bases; nucleotides not matched to a gene: 5. The CDR3 sequence is 16 residues long. Germline lookup yields CDR1 LNHDA and CDR2 SQIVND (reference sequence). The CDR3 DNA reads as TGTGCCAGTAGTATAGATCCCCGACTAGCGGGGGATACGCAGTATTTT. This gives the protein CASSIDPRLAGDTQYF.

The V and J genes are TRBV10-1 and TRBJ2-3, with D tentatively TRBD1 (5 bases). The germline V gene encodes CDR1 WNHNN and CDR2 SYGVQD (reference sequence). V was cut by 3 bases and J by 1 base, with 11 bases left in between. This CDR3 is 15 amino acids long. In nucleotides, the CDR3 is TGCGCCAGCAGTGACTTTTCGACAGGCACAGATACGCAGTATTTT. This translates into CASSDFSTGTDTQYF.

This rearrangement joins TRBV7-8 to TRBJ1-2, with D uncertain. V dropped 1 base and J dropped 4 bases, with 13 bases sitting between them. From germline, CDR1 is SGHVS and CDR2 FQNEAQ. The CDR3 length is 15 residues. CDR3 nucleotide sequence: TGTGCCAGCAGCTTAGTTGACTCCTCTGGCTATGGCTACACCTTC. Its protein is CASSLVDSSGYGYTF. Based on the CDR3 plus reference TRBV7-8 and TRBJ1-2, the full variable domain is GAGVSQSPRYKVAKRGQDVALRCDPISGHVSLFWYQQALGQGPEFLTYFQNEAQLDKSGLPSDRFFAERPEGSVSTLKIQRTQQEDSAVYLCASSLVDSSGYGYTFGSGTRLTVV.